Listed here are 9 T cell receptor beta chains from one sample, sequenced in a study of naive and memory T cell subsets. The beta constant-region primer was an equimolar mix of two oligonucleotides covering TRBC1 and TRBC2. TCRdb re-called the UMI-ligation and nested PCR reads with MiXCR, one entry per CDR3 protein. The sample carries thousands of distinct CDR3 sequences, 6.5% to 9% recorded once. What was sequenced was effector memory CD8+ T cells from blood. As for subset: effector memory, CD45RA- CD27-. These receptors were collected from a human donor in good health.

This clonotype was observed at least ten times. The chain recombines TRBV20-1 with TRBJ2-7; possible D gene TRBD2, 5 bases. Germline-derived CDR1 and CDR2 are DFQATT and SNEGSKA (reference sequence). The CDR3 runs 16 residues. Trimming shortened V by 3 bases and J by 7 bases, and 25 bases separated the two germline ends. CDR3 DNA sequence: TGCAGTGCTAGGTCAACGATCGGCGGCATAGAGGGTGAGCAGTACTTC. This encodes CSARSTIGGIEGEQYF.

By share, this clonotype ranks as medium-sized. The gene calls are TRBV29-1 and TRBJ1-1, with D unclear. CDR1 and CDR2 from the germline V gene are SQVTM and ANQGSEA. Trimming took 4 bases from V and 6 from J, leaving 12 bases between them. CDR3 length: 12 residues. The DNA of the CDR3 is TGCAGCGTTGGGGCCTCCCGGTCTGAAGCTTTCTTT. Its protein product is CSVGASRSEAFF.

This clonotype has a handful of counts. The chain employs TRBV4-3 and TRBJ2-2; 8 positions agree with TRBD2. CDR3 size: 17 residues. V shed 3 bases and J 0 bases; nucleotides not matched to a gene: 6. CDR1 and CDR2 from the germline V gene are LGHNA and YSLEER. The CDR3 protein is CASSQNEREPNTGELFF. The CDR3 DNA reads as TGCGCCAGCAGCCAGAACGAGCGGGAGCCGAACACCGGGGAGCTGTTTTTT.

This clonotype is labeled medium-sized. The chain has TRBV9 and TRBJ2-3; D is possibly TRBD2 (5 bases). Germline V gene data show CDR1 as SGDLS and CDR2 as YYNGEE. This CDR3 has 17 residues. The V and J ends lost 0 bases and 1 base respectively, with 15 bases between them. The CDR3 sequence: CASSVESGLTGTDTQYF. The CDR3 DNA reads TGTGCCAGCAGCGTAGAGAGTGGACTCACCGGCACAGATACGCAGTATTTT.

This clonotype occurred many times. The rearrangement uses TRBV20-1 and TRBJ2-3; TRBD2 might be the D (6 bases). Trimming pared 7 bases from V and 4 bases from J, leaving 18 bases between. Germline loops: CDR1 DFQATT, CDR2 SNEGSKA (reference sequence). CDR3 length equals 14 residues. CDR3 sequence (DNA): TGCAGTGGGGGGAGCGGGCGTGGGGCAGATACGCAGTATTTT. Amino acid sequence: CSGGSGRGADTQYF.

At least ten counts were recorded for this clonotype. Mismatch with germline at one junction end may stem from a read error. This sequence joins TRBV20-1 and TRBJ2-5, with D hard to call. Per germline, CDR1 DFQATT and CDR2 SNEGSKA (reference sequence). This CDR3 comprises 14 residues. The CDR3 nucleotides read TGCAGTGCCAGAGGAGTCAGCGCGGATGAGACCCAGTACTTC. It encodes CSARGVSADETQYF.

The rearrangement joins TRBV27 to TRBJ2-7; no reliable D call. Trimming took 3 bases from V and 2 from J, leaving 8 bases between them. From germline, CDR1 is MNHEY and CDR2 SMNVEV (reference sequence). The CDR3 extends over 13 amino acids. CDR3 region: CASSFGKTYEQYF. The CDR3 DNA follows: TGTGCCAGCAGTTTTGGGAAGACCTACGAGCAGTACTTC.

This clonotype is medium-sized. The CDR3 DNA reads as TGCAGTGCTAGCGGGGTTCTAGCGGCGACTAGCGATACCTACGAGCAGTACTTC. Encoded protein: CSASGVLAATSDTYEQYF. The genes are TRBV20-1 and TRBJ2-7; 8 bases map to TRBD2. Trimming took 3 bases from V and 2 from J; bases not matched to a gene: 18. CDR3 length equals 18 residues. Germline V gene data show CDR1 as DFQATT and CDR2 as SNEGSKA (reference sequence).

The V gene is TRBV7-9, the J gene TRBJ1-4; TRBD1 matches at 9 bases. Germline CDR1 SEHNR, CDR2 FQNEAQ (reference sequence). The CDR3 totals 14 residues. Trimming cost V 5 bases and J 5 bases; bases outside gene matches: 3. The CDR3 here is CASSETGGNEKLFF. The CDR3 region has the DNA TGTGCCAGCAGCGAGACAGGGGGGAATGAAAAACTGTTTTTT.